Below, 16 T cell receptor beta chains from the same sample are listed, as sequenced in a study of monozygotic twins with inflammatory bowel disease. Reprocessing the 5' RACE reads, TCRdb reports a single entry for every CDR3 protein and omits DNA. The listing records under 150,000 distinct CDR3 sequences. The specimen was blood. Source of these receptors: a human donor with ulcerative colitis or Crohn's disease, or a healthy co-twin of an affected twin (not recorded which).

This rearrangement joins TRBV10-3 to TRBJ1-5; TCRdb's assignment of TRBD1 cannot be checked, as there is no DNA. Per the germline V gene, CDR1 is ENHRY and CDR2 is SYGVKD. The CDR3 has 15 amino acids. CDR3: CAISESAGIGQPQHF.

V is TRBV5-1 and J is TRBJ1-6; with no DNA, the TCRdb D assignment of TRBD1 cannot be verified. Germline values: CDR1 SGHRS, CDR2 YFSETQ. This CDR3 contains 16 residues. CDR3 in amino acids: CASSRERGRSDSPLHF.

The chain joins TRBV28 to TRBJ2-7; TCRdb's assignment of TRBD1 cannot be checked, as there is no DNA. The CDR3 runs to 13 residues. Germline V lookup: CDR1 MDHEN, CDR2 SYDVKM. The CDR3 spells CASSSLDRYEQYF.

The chain is built from TRBV6-1 and TRBJ2-7; TCRdb proposes TRBD1, but this gene call is untestable without DNA. Germline V CDR1 and CDR2: MNHNS, SASEGT. The CDR3 has 15 residues. The CDR3 loop reads CASRHPGTGTYEQYF.

The genes are TRBV27 and TRBJ2-5; the D call from TCRdb, TRBD2, cannot be confirmed without DNA. The germline V gene has CDR1 MNHEY and CDR2 SMNVEV (reference sequence). The CDR3 extends over 14 amino acids. CDR3 loop: CASSLDGARETQYF.

The rearrangement uses TRBV5-4 and TRBJ2-4; TCRdb picks TRBD1, but there is no DNA to check that call. The CDR3 is made up of 16 amino acids. From germline, CDR1 is SGHNT and CDR2 YYREEE (reference sequence). The chain's CDR3 is CASSGGTDKAKNIQYF.

The chain is built from TRBV7-2 and TRBJ2-7; the TCRdb call, TRBD1, lacks DNA for checking. The CDR3 has 16 amino acids. Germline V gives CDR1 SGHTA, CDR2 FQGNSA. The CDR3 region is CASSFDPGQGPYEQYF.

CDR3 sequence reads: CANSPNLGGSTGELFF. V is TRBV18 and J is TRBJ2-2; TCRdb picks TRBD1, but there is no DNA to check that call. This CDR3 has 16 amino acids. Germline CDR1 KGHSH, CDR2 LQKENI.

The chain links TRBV7-2 to TRBJ1-1; the D call from TCRdb, TRBD1, cannot be confirmed without DNA. Germline assignment: CDR1 SGHTA and CDR2 FQGNSA. This CDR3 is 15 amino acids long. This CDR3 reads CASSLDRDGYTEAFF.

The chain couples TRBV2 to TRBJ1-2; TCRdb reports TRBD1, a call that lacks DNA to check it against. Germline V gene lookup returns CDR1 SNHLY and CDR2 FYNNEI. CDR3 size: 19 residues. CDR3 protein: CASSDVPGGPDRPNYGYTF. The variable domain in full, with the rest retrieved from reference TRBV2 and TRBJ1-2, is EPEVTQTPSHQVTQMGQEVILRCVPISNHLYFYWYRQILGQKVEFLVSFYNNEISEKSEIFDDQFSVERPDGSNFTLKIRSTKLEDSAMYFCASSDVPGGPDRPNYGYTFGSGTRLTVV.

The chain uses TRBV29-1 and TRBJ2-3; TCRdb indicates TRBD1, and absent DNA this call remains unverified. CDR3 length: 15 residues. CDR1 and CDR2 (germline): SQVTM, ANQGSEA. CDR3 residues: CSVWVRGQGTDTQYF.

This rearrangement joins TRBV5-5 to TRBJ2-7; the TRBD1 assignment by TCRdb is unverifiable without DNA. The CDR3 covers 15 residues. Germline values: CDR1 SGHKS, CDR2 YYEKEE (reference sequence). CDR3: CASSYTGTGYYEQYF.

The rearrangement links TRBV7-2 to TRBJ2-3; the TRBD2 assignment by TCRdb is unverifiable without DNA. Germline V gene sequence: CDR1 SGHTA, CDR2 FQGNSA. This CDR3 spans 16 amino acids. The CDR3 loop is CASSLKRGGFTDTQYF.

The chain carries TRBV11-2 and TRBJ2-7; there is no DNA to check the TCRdb D call of TRBD1. Germline V CDR1 and CDR2: SGHAT, FQNNGV. The CDR3 has 14 amino acids. Here the CDR3 reads CASSLLQGEYEQYF.

This chain joins TRBV9 and TRBJ2-7; there is no DNA to check the TCRdb D call of TRBD1. CDR3 length equals 14 residues. Germline-derived CDR1 and CDR2 are SGDLS and YYNGEE. This CDR3 reads CASSSGQAYYEQYF.

The chain employs TRBV5-1 and TRBJ2-5. There are 15 residues in the CDR3. Germline CDR1 is SGHRS and CDR2 is YFSETQ. The CDR3 loop reads CASSLEGRTQETQYF.